The next 19 T cell receptor beta chains were all read from a single sample in a study of blood T cells in healthy people across ages. The second PCR ran about 6 to 12 cycles with a sample-barcoded 5' primer and J-beta primers. TCRdb called the 5' RACE reads again in MiXCR, with one record for every CDR3 protein. The sample shows 1.5 million to 2 million distinct CDR3 sequences, around 36% of them seen only once. The sequenced sample was blood. Source of these receptors: a woman aged 25 to 39 in good health.

This clonotype has just a few counts. This chain links TRBV18 with TRBJ2-5, with a possible D match to TRBD1 (6 bases). Judging by the DNA end, TRBJ2-7 fits better; the J call may be wrong. CDR3 length: 15 amino acids. Germline assignment: CDR1 KGHSH and CDR2 LQKENI. The CDR3 nucleotides read TGTGCCAGCTCACCACCCAGGGGACCCGTCTACGAGCAGTACTTC. Amino acid sequence: CASSPPRGPVYEQYF.

V and J are TRBV12-3 or TRBV12-4 and TRBJ1-1, with D unclear. Deletions cut 5 bases from V and 9 bases from J, with 10 bases between. The CDR3 is made up of 11 amino acids. CDR3 DNA: TGTGCCAGCAGTCCAGGTTTACAAGCTTTCTTT. It yields the protein CASSPGLQAFF.

The rearrangement joins TRBV29-1 to TRBJ1-4; 7 bases agree with TRBD1. Trimming cost V 7 bases and J 8 bases; bases outside gene matches: 10. Germline loops: CDR1 SQVTM, CDR2 ANQGSEA. The CDR3 length is 13 residues. The CDR3 here is CSDQTGQREKLFF. The CDR3 nucleotides are TGCAGCGACCAGACAGGGCAAAGAGAAAAACTGTTTTTT.

The rearrangement joins TRBV30 to TRBJ2-1; D gene unclear. The V gene lost 5 bases and the J gene lost 5 bases, with 10 bases spanning the gap. This CDR3 region has 12 residues. Germline CDR1 is GTSNPN and CDR2 is SVGIG (reference sequence). The CDR3 here is CAWGRSNNEQFF. The CDR3 DNA sequence: TGTGCCTGGGGGCGGAGTAACAATGAGCAGTTCTTC. Using reference TRBV30 and TRBJ2-1 for the parts outside the CDR3, the full variable domain is SQTIHQWPATLVQPVGSPLSLECTVEGTSNPNLYWYRQAAGRGLQLLFYSVGIGQISSEVPQNLSASRPQDRQFILSSKKLLLSDSGFYLCAWGRSNNEQFFGPGTRLTVL.

This clonotype was picked up a small number of times. The V call is TRBV28, the J call TRBJ2-5, with a possible D match to TRBD2 (6 bases). CDR1 and CDR2 (germline): MDHEN, SYDVKM. V shed 2 bases and J shed 2 bases, with 15 bases lying between them. The CDR3 length is 16 residues. CDR3 sequence (DNA): TGTGCCAGCAGTTTAGGGGGACTCTCGGTGCAAGAGACCCAGTACTTC. It translates to CASSLGGLSVQETQYF.

The chain has TRBV27 and TRBJ1-1; D is perhaps TRBD1 (6 bases). The V gene lost 5 bases and the J gene lost 0 bases, with 13 bases spanning the gap. Germline V CDR1 and CDR2: MNHEY, SMNVEV (reference sequence). This CDR3 is 15 amino acids long. This chain's CDR3 is CASSIQGFMNTEAFF. The CDR3 DNA follows: TGTGCCAGCAGTATACAGGGCTTCATGAACACTGAAGCTTTCTTT.

This rearrangement joins TRBV14 to TRBJ1-2; no reliable D call. Looked up from germline, CDR1 is SGHDN and CDR2 is FVKESK. Trimming pared 0 bases from V and 3 bases from J, leaving 11 bases between. The CDR3 runs 15 residues. The CDR3 spells CASSQDLRADYGYTF. DNA of the CDR3: TGTGCCAGCAGCCAAGATCTAAGGGCGGACTATGGCTACACCTTC.

The chain has TRBV20-1 and TRBJ2-5, with 7 bases fitting TRBD1. CDR1 and CDR2 (germline): DFQATT, SNEGSKA (reference sequence). J lost 7 bases, V lost 6 bases, and 8 bases had no gene match. CDR3 length: 12 amino acids. The CDR3 sequence is CSAQGESATQYF. CDR3 coding DNA: TGCAGTGCCCAGGGGGAATCGGCGACCCAGTACTTC.

The chain has TRBV20-1 and TRBJ2-7, with 8 bases fitting TRBD2. After removal of 7 bases from V and 1 base from J, the junction contained 3 bases not matched to a gene. Germline CDR1 DFQATT, CDR2 SNEGSKA (reference sequence). The CDR3 consists of 12 residues. CDR3 region: CSVKRESYEQYF. The CDR3, as DNA: TGCAGTGTTAAGCGGGAGTCCTACGAGCAGTACTTC.

V is TRBV7-8 and J is TRBJ1-4; maybe TRBD1 (6 bases). The CDR3 length is 14 residues. Trimming left V 5 bases short and J 3 bases short, with 10 bases between. Germline V lookup: CDR1 SGHVS, CDR2 FQNEAQ. This chain's CDR3 is CASSTQGSNEKLFF. The CDR3 region has the DNA TGTGCCAGCAGCACACAGGGATCTAATGAAAAACTGTTTTTT.

The rearrangement joins TRBV5-5 to TRBJ1-2; TRBD1 is a possible D gene (6 bases). CDR3 length equals 14 residues. Between the trimmed V and J ends, which lost 4 bases and 6 bases, there was a span of 16 bases. Looked up from germline, CDR1 is SGHKS and CDR2 is YYEKEE (reference sequence). CDR3 in amino acids: CASSPVLGGHGYTF. In DNA, the CDR3 is TGTGCCAGCAGCCCAGTTTTGGGGGGCCATGGCTACACCTTC.

For this clonotype: The junction does not match germline at one end; this may be a read error. The rearrangement joins TRBV15 to TRBJ2-7; TRBD2 agrees at 7 bases. The CDR3 spans 13 residues. CDR1 is LNHNV and CDR2 is YYDKDF in the germline V gene (reference sequence). In DNA, the CDR3 is TGTGCCACCAGCAGAGATGGTAAGGGACTAACAGACTTC. Amino acids: CATSRDGKGLTDF.

This chain links TRBV7-8 with TRBJ2-7; 9 nucleotides align to TRBD1. Trimming removed 1 base from V and 4 bases from J; junction bases left unmatched: 14. The V gene's germline CDR1 is SGHVS and CDR2 FQNEAQ. The CDR3 has 18 residues. The CDR3 region is CASSLESRSEQGAYEQYF. CDR3 nucleotide sequence: TGTGCCAGCAGCTTAGAGAGTAGGTCGGAACAGGGGGCTTACGAGCAGTACTTC.

This clonotype has ten or more counts. The CDR3 nucleotides read TGTGCCAGCAGCCTACGGTTGGGCCACACAGATACGCAGTATTTT. Its translation: CASSLRLGHTDTQYF. The V call is TRBV7-9, the J call TRBJ2-3, with D hard to call. CDR3 size: 15 residues. Germline CDR1 SEHNR, CDR2 FQNEAQ (reference sequence). Between the trimmed V and J ends, which lost 5 bases and 2 bases, there was a span of 14 bases. Looking up the rest from reference TRBV7-9 and TRBJ2-3 gives the full variable domain: DTGVSQNPRHKITKRGQNVTFRCDPISEHNRLYWYRQTLGQGPEFLTYFQNEAQLEKSRLLSDRFSAERPKGSFSTLEIQRTEQGDSAMYLCASSLRLGHTDTQYFGPGTRLTVL.

This clonotype has more than one count but fewer than ten. V gene TRBV21-1 combines with J gene TRBJ2-5. TRBV21-1 is flagged as a pseudogene. The CDR3 has 13 amino acids. CDR3 amino acids: CASILGAQETQYF. The CDR3 nucleotides read TGTGCTAGCATTCTAGGTGCCCAAGAGACCCAGTACTTC.

The chain's CDR3 is CSAREGGGEAFF. CDR3 sequence (DNA): TGCAGTGCTAGAGAAGGAGGTGGTGAAGCTTTCTTT. The V call is TRBV20-1, the J call TRBJ1-1; D is unresolved. CDR3 length: 12 amino acids. CDR1 and CDR2 from the germline V gene are DFQATT and SNEGSKA (reference sequence). Trimming stripped 0 bases from V and 7 bases from J, with 9 bases between.

V and J are TRBV4-1 and TRBJ2-5; perhaps TRBD1 as D (5 bases). V gave up 0 bases and J gave up 1 base, with 12 bases separating them. The CDR3 runs 16 residues. The germline V gene has CDR1 MGHRA and CDR2 YSYEKL. The chain's CDR3 is CASSQETATAQETQYF. Here the CDR3 DNA reads TGCGCCAGCAGCCAAGAGACGGCGACAGCCCAAGAGACCCAGTACTTC.

The chain has TRBV4-1 and TRBJ2-2, with D unclear. The ends were cut back, 6 bases at V and 1 base at J, with 12 bases in the middle. The CDR3 loop spans 15 amino acids. Germline V gene sequence: CDR1 MGHRA, CDR2 YSYEKL. This CDR3 is CASSPRNGNTGELFF. CDR3 DNA: TGCGCCAGCAGTCCAAGGAACGGGAACACCGGGGAGCTGTTTTTT.

This clonotype came up a few times. The chain combines TRBV4-2 with TRBJ1-4; no firm D call. The CDR3 spans 15 residues. Trimming removed 0 bases at V and 8 bases at J, with 13 bases between. The germline CDR1 and CDR2 sequences are LGHNA and YNFKEQ. The CDR3 is CASSQEAGWEEKLFF. CDR3 nucleotides: TGTGCCAGCAGCCAAGAGGCGGGGTGGGAGGAAAAACTGTTTTTT.